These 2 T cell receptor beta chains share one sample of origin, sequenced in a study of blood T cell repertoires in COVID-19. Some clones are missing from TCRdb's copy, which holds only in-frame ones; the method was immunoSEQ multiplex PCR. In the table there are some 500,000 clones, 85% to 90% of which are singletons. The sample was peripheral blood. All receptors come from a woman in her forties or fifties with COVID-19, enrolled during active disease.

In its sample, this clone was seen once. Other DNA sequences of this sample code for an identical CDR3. This CDR3 reads CASSEGAYQPQHF. CDR3 in DNA: TGTGCCAGCAGTGAAGGGGCTTACCAGCCCCAGCATTTT. V and J are TRBV6-1 and TRBJ1-5; D ambiguous. CDR1 and CDR2 from the germline V gene are MNHNS and SASEGT. V was cut by 1 base and J by 7 bases, with 8 bases left in between. This CDR3 has 13 residues.

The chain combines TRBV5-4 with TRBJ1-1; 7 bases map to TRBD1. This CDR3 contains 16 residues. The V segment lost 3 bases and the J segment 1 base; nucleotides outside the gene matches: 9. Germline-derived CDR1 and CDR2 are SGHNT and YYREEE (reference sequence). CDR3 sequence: CASSSSQGMGNTEAFF. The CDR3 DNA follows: TGTGCCAGCAGCTCATCACAGGGGATGGGGAACACTGAAGCTTTCTTT.